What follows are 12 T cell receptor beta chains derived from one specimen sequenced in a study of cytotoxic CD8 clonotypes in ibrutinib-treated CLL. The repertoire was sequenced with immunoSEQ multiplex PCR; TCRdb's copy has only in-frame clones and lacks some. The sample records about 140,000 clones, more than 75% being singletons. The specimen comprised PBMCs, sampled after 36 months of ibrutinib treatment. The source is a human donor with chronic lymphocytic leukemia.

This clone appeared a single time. CDR3 in amino acids: CASSRPDRGDYEQYF. The CDR3 nucleotides are TGCGCCAGCAGCAGACCGGACAGGGGCGATTACGAGCAGTACTTC. The J gene is TRBJ2-7, the V gene TRBV5-1; 9 nucleotides align to TRBD1. Germline assignment: CDR1 SGHRS and CDR2 YFSETQ. V gave up 4 bases and J gave up 4 bases; unmatched junction bases: 9. The CDR3 consists of 15 residues.

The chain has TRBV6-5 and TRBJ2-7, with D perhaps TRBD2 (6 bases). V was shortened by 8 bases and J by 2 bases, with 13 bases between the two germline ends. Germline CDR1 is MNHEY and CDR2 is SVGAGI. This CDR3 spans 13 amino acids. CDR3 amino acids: CASRRAGTYEQYF. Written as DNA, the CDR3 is TGTGCCAGCCGGAGGGCAGGGACCTACGAGCAGTACTTC.

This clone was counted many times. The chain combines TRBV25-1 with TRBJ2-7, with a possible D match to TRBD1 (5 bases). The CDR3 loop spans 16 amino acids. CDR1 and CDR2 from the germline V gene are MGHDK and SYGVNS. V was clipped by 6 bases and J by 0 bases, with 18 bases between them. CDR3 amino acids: CASRGLGQANSYEQYF. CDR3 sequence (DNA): TGTGCCAGCAGGGGGTTGGGGCAGGCAAACTCCTACGAGCAGTACTTC.

The CDR3 sequence is CASTSGEGYTF. CDR3 nucleotides: TGTGCCAGCACCAGCGGGGAGGGCTACACCTTC. V gene TRBV7-9 combines with J gene TRBJ1-2; D not resolved. V was trimmed by 7 bases and J by 8 bases, leaving 11 bases between them. In germline, CDR1 is SEHNR, CDR2 FQNEAQ (reference sequence). The CDR3 is made up of 11 amino acids. Together with reference TRBV7-9 and TRBJ1-2, the CDR3 gives the full variable domain: DTGVSQNPRHKITKRGQNVTFRCDPISEHNRLYWYRQTLGQGPEFLTYFQNEAQLEKSRLLSDRFSAERPKGSFSTLEIQRTEQGDSAMYLCASTSGEGYTFGSGTRLTVV.

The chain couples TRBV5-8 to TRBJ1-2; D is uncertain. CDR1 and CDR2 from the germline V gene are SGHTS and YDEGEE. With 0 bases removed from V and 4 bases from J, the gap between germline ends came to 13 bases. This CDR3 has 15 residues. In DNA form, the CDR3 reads TGTGCCAGCAGCTTGGGGGAGCCGGCAACCTATGGCTACACCTTC. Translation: CASSLGEPATYGYTF.

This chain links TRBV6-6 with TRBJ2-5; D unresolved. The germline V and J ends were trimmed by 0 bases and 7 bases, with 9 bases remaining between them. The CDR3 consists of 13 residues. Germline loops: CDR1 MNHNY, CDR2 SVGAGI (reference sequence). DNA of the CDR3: TGTGCCAGCAGTTACTCCAGAGTGGGGACCCAGTACTTC. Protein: CASSYSRVGTQYF.

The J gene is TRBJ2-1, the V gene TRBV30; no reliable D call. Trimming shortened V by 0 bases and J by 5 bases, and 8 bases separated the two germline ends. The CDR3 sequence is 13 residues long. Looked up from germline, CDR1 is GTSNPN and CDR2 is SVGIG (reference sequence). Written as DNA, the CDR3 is TGTGCCTGGAGTGTCGGCAAGGACAATGAGCAGTTCTTC. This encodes CAWSVGKDNEQFF.

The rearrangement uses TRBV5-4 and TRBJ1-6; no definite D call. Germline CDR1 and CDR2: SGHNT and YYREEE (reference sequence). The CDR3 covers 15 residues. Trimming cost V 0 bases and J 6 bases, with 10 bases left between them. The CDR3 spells CASSLGGPINSPLHF. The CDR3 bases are TGTGCCAGCAGCTTGGGAGGACCGATTAATTCACCCCTCCACTTT. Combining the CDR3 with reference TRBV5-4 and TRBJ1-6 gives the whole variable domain ETGVTQSPTHLIKTRGQQVTLRCSSQSGHNTVSWYQQALGQGPQFIFQYYREEENGRGNFPPRFSGLQFPNYSSELNVNALELDDSALYLCASSLGGPINSPLHFGNGTRLTVT.

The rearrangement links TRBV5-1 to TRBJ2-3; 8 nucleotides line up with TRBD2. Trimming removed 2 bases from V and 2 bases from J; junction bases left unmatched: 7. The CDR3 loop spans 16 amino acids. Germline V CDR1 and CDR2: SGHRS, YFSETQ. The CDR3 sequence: CASSFAAGAITDTQYF. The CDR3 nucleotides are TGCGCCAGCAGCTTTGCAGCGGGGGCCATCACAGATACGCAGTATTTT.

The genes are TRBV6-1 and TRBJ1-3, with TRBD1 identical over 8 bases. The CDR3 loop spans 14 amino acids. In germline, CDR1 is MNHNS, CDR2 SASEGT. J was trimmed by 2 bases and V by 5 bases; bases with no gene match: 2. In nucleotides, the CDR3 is TGTGCCAGCAGTAAGGGACAGGCTGGAAACACCATATATTTT. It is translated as CASSKGQAGNTIYF.

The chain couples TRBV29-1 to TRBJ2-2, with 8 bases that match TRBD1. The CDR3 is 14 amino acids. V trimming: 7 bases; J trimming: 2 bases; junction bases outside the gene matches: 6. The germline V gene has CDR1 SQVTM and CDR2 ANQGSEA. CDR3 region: CSAMTGVNTGELFF. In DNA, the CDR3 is TGCAGCGCAATGACAGGGGTAAACACCGGGGAGCTGTTTTTT.

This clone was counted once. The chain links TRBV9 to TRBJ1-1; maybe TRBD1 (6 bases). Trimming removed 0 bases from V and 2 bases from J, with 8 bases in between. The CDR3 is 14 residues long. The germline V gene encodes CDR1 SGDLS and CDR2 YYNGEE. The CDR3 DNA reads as TGTGCCAGCAGCGTAGGACAGGTCAACACTGAAGCTTTCTTT. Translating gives CASSVGQVNTEAFF.